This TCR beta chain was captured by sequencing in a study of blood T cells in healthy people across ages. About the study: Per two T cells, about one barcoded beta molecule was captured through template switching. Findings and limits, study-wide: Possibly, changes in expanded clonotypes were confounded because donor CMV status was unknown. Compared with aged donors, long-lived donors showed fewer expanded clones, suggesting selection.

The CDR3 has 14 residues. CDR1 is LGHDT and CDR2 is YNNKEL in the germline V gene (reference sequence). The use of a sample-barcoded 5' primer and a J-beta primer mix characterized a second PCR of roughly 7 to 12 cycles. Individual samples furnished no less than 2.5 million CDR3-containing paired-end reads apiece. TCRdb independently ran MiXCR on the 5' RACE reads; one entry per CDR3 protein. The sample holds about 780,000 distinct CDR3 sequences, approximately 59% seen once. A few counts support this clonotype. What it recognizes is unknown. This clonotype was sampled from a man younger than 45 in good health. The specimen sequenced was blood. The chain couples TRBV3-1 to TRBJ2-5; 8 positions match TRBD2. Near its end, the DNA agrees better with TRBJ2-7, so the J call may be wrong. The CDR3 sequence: CASSPGTRLYEQYF. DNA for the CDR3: TGTGCCAGCAGCCCCGGGACTAGGTTATACGAGCAGTACTTC.